A single TCR beta chain is shown here with its context. The CDR3 runs to 16 residues. Germline values: CDR1 SGHNT, CDR2 YYREEE (reference sequence). The data were taken from a study of monozygotic twins with inflammatory bowel disease. With the 5' RACE reads reprocessed, TCRdb shows one record per CDR3 protein and no DNA. The listing contains 150,000 to 200,000 distinct CDR3 sequences. Whole blood, unsorted for T cells, was the source of total RNA. The sample was blood. This sequence originates from a human donor with ulcerative colitis or Crohn's disease, or a healthy co-twin of an affected twin (not recorded which). The chain links TRBV5-4 to TRBJ1-6. The CDR3 sequence is CASSLYPDDYNSPLHF.